One sample yielded the 11 T cell receptor beta chains listed below, sequenced in a study of T cell changes during pregnancy in multiple sclerosis. Sequencing used immunoSEQ multiplex PCR; TCRdb keeps in-frame clones, though not all of them. The table records around 120,000 clones, about 89% of them present only once. The starting material was peripheral blood, obtained after pregnancy. Every receptor here comes from a female donor with multiple sclerosis, enrolled in a pregnancy study.

The chain employs TRBV5-5 and TRBJ1-4; D is uncertain. V was trimmed by 4 bases and J by 4 bases, leaving 11 bases between them. Looked up from germline, CDR1 is SGHKS and CDR2 is YYEKEE (reference sequence). CDR3 size: 14 residues. Written as DNA, the CDR3 is TGTGCCAGCAGCGTCAGTCAACGTAATGAAAAACTGTTTTTT. Its protein is CASSVSQRNEKLFF. The full variable domain, completed using reference TRBV5-5 and TRBJ1-4, is DAGVTQSPTHLIKTRGQQVTLRCSPISGHKSVSWYQQVLGQGPQFIFQYYEKEERGRGNFPDRFSARQFPNYSSELNVNALLLGDSALYLCASSVSQRNEKLFFGSGTQLSVL.

This chain joins TRBV2 and TRBJ1-5, with a possible D match to TRBD1 (6 bases). The V end lost 6 bases, the J end lost 0 bases, and 12 bases lay between the germline ends. This CDR3 is 15 amino acids long. Germline CDR1 and CDR2: SNHLY and FYNNEI. CDR3 DNA sequence: TGTGCCAGCAGGACCGGGACAATTAGCAATCAGCCCCAGCATTTT. Translation gives CASRTGTISNQPQHF.

The chain has TRBV5-6 and TRBJ2-4; 8 positions match TRBD1. V gave up 5 bases and J gave up 5 bases; unmatched junction bases: 15. Looked up from germline, CDR1 is SGHDT and CDR2 is YYEEEE. The CDR3 is 17 residues long. As DNA, the CDR3 is TGTGCCAGCAGTAGAACGGACAGGGCGTTCTCGGAAAACATTCAGTACTTC. Its protein is CASSRTDRAFSENIQYF. Looking up the rest from reference TRBV5-6 and TRBJ2-4 gives the full variable domain: DAGVTQSPTHLIKTRGQQVTLRCSPKSGHDTVSWYQQALGQGPQFIFQYYEEEERQRGNFPDRFSGHQFPNYSSELNVNALLLGDSALYLCASSRTDRAFSENIQYFGAGTRLSVL.

The sample holds many counts of this clone. The chain carries TRBV2 and TRBJ1-5; D is unclear. V was shortened by 7 bases and J by 4 bases, with 17 bases between the two germline ends. The germline gives CDR1 SNHLY, CDR2 FYNNEI. This CDR3 has 15 residues. CDR3 protein: CASMRAPDGNQPQHF. The CDR3 nucleotides read TGTGCCAGCATGAGGGCTCCCGATGGGAATCAGCCCCAGCATTTT.

This chain uses TRBV6-4 with TRBJ1-2; TRBD1 agrees at 9 bases. The CDR3 extends over 12 amino acids. V gave up 10 bases and J gave up 4 bases; unmatched junction bases: 4. Germline CDR1 and CDR2: MRHNA and SNTAGT. CDR3 sequence reads: CAIPTGGYGYTF. Here the CDR3 DNA reads TGTGCCATTCCGACAGGGGGCTATGGCTACACCTTC.

The chain recombines TRBV6-1 with TRBJ2-5, with D maybe TRBD2 (5 bases). V was pared by 6 bases and J by 2 bases, with 10 bases between. Germline V gives CDR1 MNHNS, CDR2 SASEGT. This CDR3 region has 13 residues. The CDR3 sequence is CASRRTFQETQYF. The CDR3 nucleotides read TGTGCCAGCAGACGGACTTTTCAAGAGACCCAGTACTTC.

This clone was recorded a few times. This CDR3 is CASSPRDRDNSPLHF. The CDR3 bases are TGTGCCAGCAGTCCCCGGGACAGGGATAATTCACCCCTCCACTTT. The chain has TRBV25-1 and TRBJ1-6, with TRBD1 matching 9 bases. The CDR3 contains 15 residues. Trimming took 5 bases from V and 5 from J; bases not matched to a gene: 4. Per germline, CDR1 MGHDK and CDR2 SYGVNS.

The chain combines TRBV6-5 with TRBJ1-2; no clear D. Germline-derived CDR1 and CDR2 are MNHEY and SVGAGI. The CDR3 is 14 residues long. The V gene lost 3 bases and the J gene lost 7 bases, with 15 bases spanning the gap. CDR3 region: CASSYLPQRTGYTF. Written as DNA, the CDR3 is TGTGCCAGCAGTTATCTACCCCAGCGCACTGGCTACACCTTC.

The chain joins TRBV7-3 to TRBJ2-3; 9 nucleotides line up with TRBD2. From germline, CDR1 is SGHTA and CDR2 FQGTGA. This CDR3 region has 16 residues. J gave up 5 bases and V 1 base, and 7 bases lay outside the gene matches. As DNA, the CDR3 is TGTGCCAGCAGCTTAAGCGGGGGGGGAGGGATAGATACGCAGTATTTT. Translating gives CASSLSGGGGIDTQYF.

The chain combines TRBV6-5 with TRBJ2-1, with TRBD2 identical over 8 bases. From germline, CDR1 is MNHEY and CDR2 SVGAGI. The CDR3 is 15 residues long. Trimming cost V 7 bases and J 7 bases; bases outside gene matches: 12. CDR3 coding DNA: TGTGCCAGCACTCCTACCGCCGGGGGGGAAAATGAGCAGTTCTTC. This encodes CASTPTAGGENEQFF.

This clone came up once. The chain employs TRBV10-2 and TRBJ1-1; D is possibly TRBD1 (6 bases). CDR1 is WSHSY, CDR2 SAAADI, per germline. Trimming stripped 0 bases from V and 1 base from J, with 21 bases between. The CDR3 contains 19 residues. The CDR3 spells CASSESGWLSAGENTEAFF. The DNA for the CDR3 is TGCGCCAGCAGTGAGTCAGGGTGGTTGTCGGCAGGGGAGAACACTGAAGCTTTCTTT.